The 11 T cell receptor beta chains given below trace back to one sample, sequenced in a study of spatial heterogeneity in lung cancer. Study-wide findings and caveats: Tracking of tumor mutation counts was seen in expanded intratumoral alpha and beta TCR counts.

Time point indicated: sample taken at primary tumor resection. Their antigens remain unidentified. TCRdb ran MiXCR on the 5' RACE reads and lists one entry per CDR3 protein. The sample has 18,000 or so distinct CDR3 sequences, 4.5% to 7% seen once; the top ten hold about a tenth. The input for sequencing was lung tumor tissue, taken at surgery. Every receptor here comes from a female donor with early-stage non-small cell lung cancer.

The sample holds many counts of this clonotype. The chain is built from TRBV24-1 and TRBJ2-7; D possibly corresponds to TRBD1 (6 bases). The V end lost 2 bases, the J end lost 0 bases, and 13 bases lay between the germline ends. CDR3 length equals 16 residues. CDR1 KGHDR and CDR2 SFDVKD come from the germline V gene. The CDR3 nucleotides are TGTGCCACCAGTGATTCCGGGACATCAAGCTCCTACGAGCAGTACTTC. It encodes CATSDSGTSSSYEQYF.

This clonotype showed up just a few times. V and J are TRBV20-1 and TRBJ1-1; D remains unclear. Per the germline V gene, CDR1 is DFQATT and CDR2 is SNEGSKA (reference sequence). Trimming took 3 bases from V and 5 from J, leaving 13 bases between them. The CDR3 spans 13 residues. CDR3 residues: CSARPPGVTEAFF. The DNA of the CDR3 is TGCAGTGCTAGGCCCCCCGGGGTAACTGAAGCTTTCTTT.

This clonotype was detected many times. The gene calls are TRBV20-1 and TRBJ1-1; possibly TRBD1 for D (5 bases). The CDR3 contains 13 residues. Germline values: CDR1 DFQATT, CDR2 SNEGSKA (reference sequence). V shed 6 bases and J shed 4 bases, with 15 bases lying between them. CDR3 in amino acids: CSAGGDTTTEAFF. CDR3 sequence (DNA): TGCAGTGCCGGGGGGGATACTACCACTGAAGCTTTCTTT.

This clonotype was detected ten times or more. The V and J genes are TRBV5-1 and TRBJ1-2; 7 nucleotides line up with TRBD1. This CDR3 comprises 15 residues. Looked up from germline, CDR1 is SGHRS and CDR2 is YFSETQ. Trimming removed 3 bases from V and 1 base from J; junction bases left unmatched: 6. CDR3 coding DNA: TGCGCCAGCAGCTCCGCAGGGGGTTATAACTATGGCTACACCTTC. Translated, it gives CASSSAGGYNYGYTF.

This clonotype has a count of ten or more. This sequence joins TRBV20-1 and TRBJ1-1, with D perhaps TRBD1 (5 bases). V lost 3 bases, J lost 1 base, and 15 bases lay in between. CDR1 DFQATT and CDR2 SNEGSKA come from the germline V gene (reference sequence). CDR3 size: 15 residues. The CDR3 region is CSARDHAGPNTEAFF. CDR3 nucleotide sequence: TGCAGTGCTAGGGACCACGCAGGGCCGAACACTGAAGCTTTCTTT.

This clonotype was seen at least ten times. V is TRBV29-1 and J is TRBJ2-7; no definite D call. Germline assignment: CDR1 SQVTM and CDR2 ANQGSEA. V shed 2 bases and J shed 3 bases, with 8 bases lying between them. The CDR3 is 12 amino acids. The CDR3 DNA sequence: TGCAGCGTTGAATTCGCCGGCTACGAGCAGTACTTC. Translated, it gives CSVEFAGYEQYF.

This clonotype counts as medium-sized (0.01 to 0.1%). The chain uses TRBV7-6 and TRBJ2-7, with a weak D call TRBD2 (5 bases). Trimming left V 5 bases short and J 3 bases short, with 8 bases between. CDR3 size: 12 residues. Per germline, CDR1 SGHVS and CDR2 FNYEAQ. In nucleotides, the CDR3 is TGTGCCAGCAGCCCGGACTTCTACGAGCAGTACTTC. Protein: CASSPDFYEQYF.

This clonotype is judged medium-sized. The chain recombines TRBV24-1 with TRBJ2-3, with 9 bases matching TRBD2. CDR1 is KGHDR, CDR2 SFDVKD, per germline. V was pared by 0 bases and J by 2 bases, with 5 bases of the junction left unmatched. The CDR3 sequence is 17 residues long. The DNA for the CDR3 is TGTGCCACCAGTGATTTGCTGGCGGGAGGGTTCACAGATACGCAGTATTTT. This codes for CATSDLLAGGFTDTQYF.

By its share, this clonotype is medium-sized. The gene calls are TRBV7-9 and TRBJ2-3; TRBD2 aligns across 12 bases. Germline trimming cut 3 bases from V and 5 bases from J; bases unmatched to any gene: 3. The CDR3 is made up of 15 amino acids. Germline-derived CDR1 and CDR2 are SEHNR and FQNEAQ (reference sequence). CDR3 DNA sequence: TGTGCCAGCAGCTTGACTAGCGGGAGAGTAGATACGCAGTATTTT. This encodes CASSLTSGRVDTQYF.

This clonotype is termed medium-sized. The chain carries TRBV7-9 and TRBJ2-1; TRBD2 aligns across 15 bases. Losses at the gene ends were 5 bases for V and 8 bases for J; bases not matched to a gene: 4. Germline V gives CDR1 SEHNR, CDR2 FQNEAQ (reference sequence). There are 15 residues in the CDR3. The CDR3 loop is CASSRTSGRVDEQFF. The CDR3 DNA sequence: TGTGCCAGCAGCCGGACTAGCGGGAGGGTTGATGAGCAGTTCTTC.

This clonotype was picked up many times. The chain links TRBV20-1 to TRBJ1-5; a weak D match, TRBD1 (5 bases). The CDR3 covers 15 residues. V was trimmed by 0 bases and J by 3 bases, leaving 12 bases between them. The germline V gene has CDR1 DFQATT and CDR2 SNEGSKA (reference sequence). The CDR3 protein is CSARDLGEPNQPQHF. The DNA of the CDR3 is TGCAGTGCTAGAGATTTAGGGGAGCCCAATCAGCCCCAGCATTTT.